This T cell receptor (beta chain) was found in a study of CD8+ T cells in alopecia areata. Comment on this clone: The target antigen is unknown.

Germline V gene data show CDR1 as SGDLS and CDR2 as YYNGEE. There are 13 residues in the CDR3. Trimming removed 0 bases from V and 8 bases from J, with 11 bases in between. It was cDNA, reverse transcribed from extracted RNA, that served as the sequencing template. Sequenced by immunoSEQ multiplex PCR; TCRdb stores in-frame clones only, minus some. Among approximately 190,000 clones listed, about three fifths were seen once. Treatment denoted: oral pan-JAK inhibitor, 5-10 mg twice daily. Study-level points and caveats: In lesional scalp, particularly from alopecia totalis/universalis, clonality was higher than in normal scalp. Uncertain still, given a single nonresponder, is whether baseline CD8+ expansion links to response. The study found tofacitinib significantly decreased scalp clonality and expanded CD8+ clones among the top 100.

This specimen was CD4+ T cells sorted from blood, taken at week 24, from a patient treated with tofacitinib. This chain links TRBV9 with TRBJ1-2; D uncertain. The receptor was isolated from a human donor with alopecia areata. CDR3 sequence: CASSVDVGEGYTF. CDR3 bases: TGTGCCAGCAGCGTAGACGTGGGAGAGGGCTACACCTTC.